These T cell receptor beta chains were read from a single sample in a study of blood T cell repertoires in COVID-19. The assay was immunoSEQ multiplex PCR, and TCRdb's table has in-frame clones only and misses some. The sample lists approximately 97,000 clones; around 73% were seen once. The sequenced material came from peripheral blood. These receptors were obtained from a man aged 55 to 69 with active or convalescent COVID-19. CDR3s include the opening cysteine and the closing phenylalanine or tryptophan. D genes are given only for firm matches. Rows give clone size only sometimes, using once, few, many, or a class for an expanded clone.

TRBV9	TRBJ2-2	NA	NA	TGTGCCAGCACCACCGGGGGGCTTGGGACCGGGGAGCTGTTTTTT	CASTTGGLGTGELFF
TRBV14	TRBJ2-3	NA	TRBD1	TGTGCCAGCAGCCAAGGACGGGGACAGGGAACAGATACGCAGTATTTT	CASSQGRGQGTDTQYF
TRBV5-1	TRBJ2-1	NA	TRBD2	TGCGCCAGCAGCTTGGCCGGGGTAGCGGGAGTGGAGCAGTTCTTC	CASSLAGVAGVEQFF
TRBV5-1	TRBJ2-7	NA	NA	TGCGCCAGCAGCCATGGACAGACTAACTCTCGCGAGCAGTACTTC	CASSHGQTNSREQYF
TRBV6-5	TRBJ2-5	NA	TRBD2	TGTGCCAGCAGCCGGGAAGCGGGGGGAAAAGAGACCCAGTACTTC	CASSREAGGKETQYF
TRBV18	TRBJ1-1	few	TRBD1	TGTGCCAGCTCACCCGACAGGGCGAACACTGAAGCTTTCTTT	CASSPDRANTEAFF
TRBV11-3	TRBJ1-1	NA	TRBD1	TGTGCCAGCAGTTATACAGGGGCCCCTGAAGCTTTCTTT	CASSYTGAPEAFF
TRBV11-2	TRBJ2-5	NA	NA	TGTGCCAGCAGCTTAGCACGTCAGGGGCACGGCCAAGAGACCCAGTACTTC	CASSLARQGHGQETQYF
TRBV2	TRBJ2-7	NA	NA	TGTGCCAGCAGCAGAGGGAGCGCCTACGAGCAGTACTTC	CASSRGSAYEQYF
TRBV19	TRBJ2-7	NA	TRBD2	TGTGCCAGTAGTATAGCGGCGGGAGGCCCCTACGAGCAGTACTTC	CASSIAAGGPYEQYF
TRBV7-2	TRBJ2-7	NA	NA	TGTGCCAGCAGCTCCGCCTACGAGCAGTACTTC	CASSSAYEQYF
TRBV5-1	TRBJ1-6	NA	NA	TGCGCCAGCAGCCACCAGACAGGCTATAATTCACCCCTCCACTTT	CASSHQTGYNSPLHF
TRBV18	TRBJ1-2	NA	TRBD1	TGTGCCAGCTCACCAAAGACAGGGGTCTATGGCTACACCTTC	CASSPKTGVYGYTF
TRBV18	TRBJ2-5	NA	TRBD1	TGTGCCAGCTCACTCCGACAGGGGGCCGAGACCCAGTACTTC	CASSLRQGAETQYF
TRBV9	TRBJ2-2	once	NA	TGTGCCAGCAGCGTAGCTCGAGCTACTAGGAACACCGGGGAGCTGTTTTTT	CASSVARATRNTGELFF
TRBV4-1	TRBJ2-3	once	NA	TGCGCCAGCAGGTCGGCAGATACGCAGTATTTT	CASRSADTQYF
TRBV3-1/TRBV3-2	TRBJ1-2	many	NA	TGTGCCAGCAGCCGGCAGGGGACATATGGCTACACCTTC	CASSRQGTYGYTF
TRBV15	TRBJ2-2	NA	NA	TGTGCCACCAGCAGAGATCAGGGCGGCACCGGGGAGCTGTTTTTT	CATSRDQGGTGELFF
TRBV5-1	TRBJ1-2	NA	TRBD1	TGCGCCAGCAGCTTGGTCACCGGGACAGGACTATATGGCTACACCTTC	CASSLVTGTGLYGYTF
TRBV28	TRBJ1-2	NA	TRBD1	TGTGCCAGCAGTTTACTTACAGGGGGCGATGGCTACACCTTC	CASSLLTGGDGYTF
TRBV5-4	TRBJ2-3	NA	NA	TGTGCCAGCAGCTTGGCCAGGGCAACCACAGATACGCAGTATTTT	CASSLARATTDTQYF
TRBV28	TRBJ1-3	NA	TRBD1	TGTGCCAGCAGTGGCGGGACAGGGGGCTTTGGAAACACCATATATTTT	CASSGGTGGFGNTIYF
TRBV10-3	TRBJ1-2	once	NA	TGTGCCATCAGTGAGTCGAAAACTAGGGATGGCTACACCTTC	CAISESKTRDGYTF
TRBV5-1	TRBJ2-3	NA	TRBD1	TGCGCCAGCAGCCCCGGGACAGGGACGGGCACAGATACGCAGTATTTT	CASSPGTGTGTDTQYF
TRBV5-8	TRBJ2-7	NA	NA	TGTGCCAGCAGCCTCGGGACATACTACGAGCAGTACTTC	CASSLGTYYEQYF
TRBV28	TRBJ1-5	NA	NA	TGTGCCAGCAGTTTAGGGCAGCCTCGACAGCCCCAGCATTTT	CASSLGQPRQPQHF
TRBV7-9	TRBJ1-1	NA	NA	TGTGCCAGCAGCTCCCCCGGGACACGGAGCTACACTGAAGCTTTCTTT	CASSSPGTRSYTEAFF
TRBV28	TRBJ1-2	NA	TRBD1	TGTGCCAGCAGCTTACAGGGGGATTATGGCTACACCTTC	CASSLQGDYGYTF
TRBV29-1	TRBJ1-1	once	NA	TGCAGCGTTGAGGGGGGGACTGAAGCTTTCTTT	CSVEGGTEAFF
TRBV2	TRBJ2-4	NA	NA	TGTGCCAGCAGCATACAAGAAGCCAAAAACATTCAGTACTTC	CASSIQEAKNIQYF
TRBV11-2	TRBJ2-1	NA	TRBD2	TGTGCCAGCTGCCTAGCGGGAGCGGCCCGCAATGAGCAGTTCTTC	CASCLAGAARNEQFF
TRBV27	TRBJ1-5	once	NA	TGTGCCAGCAGTTTACGGGGGGCCAATCAGCCCCAGCATTTT	CASSLRGANQPQHF
TRBV27	TRBJ1-2	NA	TRBD1	TGTGCCAGCAGTTCGCACAGGGGGCGAAAAGGTGGCTACACCTTC	CASSSHRGRKGGYTF
TRBV28	TRBJ1-2	NA	TRBD1	TGTGCCAGCAGCTCGACAGGGACTCGGCCCTATGGCTACACCTTC	CASSSTGTRPYGYTF
TRBV5-1	TRBJ1-4	once	NA	TGCGCCAGCAGACAGGCAACTAATGAAAAACTGTTTTTT	CASRQATNEKLFF
TRBV3-1/TRBV3-2	TRBJ2-1	NA	TRBD2	TGTGCCAGCAGCCAAGTAGCGGGGGGATACAATGAGCAGTTCTTC	CASSQVAGGYNEQFF
TRBV19	TRBJ1-6	NA	NA	TGTGCCAGTAGTATACAGAATAATTCACCCCTCCACTTT	CASSIQNNSPLHF
TRBV2	TRBJ2-5	NA	TRBD2	TGTGCCAGCTTGGGACTAGCGGGAGGAGAGACCCAGTACTTC	CASLGLAGGETQYF
TRBV10-2	TRBJ1-6	NA	NA	TGCGCCAGCACCACAACAGGGACCGATAATTCACCCCTCCACTTT	CASTTTGTDNSPLHF
TRBV27	TRBJ1-1	NA	NA	TGTGCCAGCAGTCCAGGGACAATTGGGAACACTGAAGCTTTCTTT	CASSPGTIGNTEAFF
TRBV29-1	TRBJ1-2	NA	TRBD1	TGCAGCGTTCAGTTGCGACAGGGGGGCTACACCTTC	CSVQLRQGGYTF
TRBV15	TRBJ2-1	NA	TRBD2	TGTGCCACCAGCAAGGGACTAGCGGTTTACAATGAGCAGTTCTTC	CATSKGLAVYNEQFF
TRBV5-6	TRBJ1-2	NA	NA	TGTGCCAGCAGCACAGGACATGAGGCTGGAGGCTACACCTTC	CASSTGHEAGGYTF
TRBV27	TRBJ2-7	NA	NA	TGTGCCAGCAGTTTACTTAGGGGCGAGCAGTACTTC	CASSLLRGEQYF
TRBV7-2	TRBJ2-5	NA	TRBD1	TGTGCCAGCAGCTTAAGCTACAGGGGCCGGGAGACCCAGTACTTC	CASSLSYRGRETQYF
TRBV27	TRBJ2-1	NA	NA	TGTGCCAGCAGTTTAACTGGGCCGGTTAACTACAATGAGCAGTTCTTC	CASSLTGPVNYNEQFF
TRBV27	TRBJ2-2	NA	TRBD2	TGTGCCAGCAGTTCCGGGACTAGCCTGGCCGGGGAGCTGTTTTTT	CASSSGTSLAGELFF
TRBV19	TRBJ2-3	NA	NA	TGTGCCAGTAGTACTCGGAGTCCCACAGATACGCAGTATTTT	CASSTRSPTDTQYF
TRBV7-6	TRBJ2-1	NA	NA	TGTGCCAGCAGCTTAGGTCAGGGGATTTACAATGAGCAGTTCTTC	CASSLGQGIYNEQFF
TRBV7-2	TRBJ2-3	NA	NA	TGTGCCAGCAGCTCCGAGGGCCTCACAGATACGCAGTATTTT	CASSSEGLTDTQYF
TRBV28	TRBJ2-7	NA	NA	TGTGCCATCTCGACAGGCTACGAGCAGTACTTC	CAISTGYEQYF
TRBV5-8	TRBJ2-1	once	TRBD1	TGTGCCATCCCCAGACTAAGGGGGACAGGGGAGCAGTTCTTC	CAIPRLRGTGEQFF